Presented here are 10 T cell receptor beta chains from one specimen sequenced in a study of blood T cell repertoires in COVID-19. Assay used: immunoSEQ multiplex PCR; TCRdb lists only in-frame clones, some missing. The profile shows more than 90,000 clones, approximately 87% of them singletons. The sequencing sample was made of peripheral blood. All receptors come from a man between 65 and 79 years old who had recovered from COVID-19.

Here the CDR3 reads CASSFSRGSYEQYF. The CDR3 DNA reads as TGTGCCAGCAGCTTCTCCAGGGGCTCCTACGAGCAGTACTTC. This chain links TRBV11-2 with TRBJ2-7; perhaps TRBD1 as D (6 bases). The CDR3 consists of 14 residues. V was clipped by 3 bases and J by 0 bases, with 9 bases between them. Germline-derived CDR1 and CDR2 are SGHAT and FQNNGV.

The rearrangement joins TRBV3-1 (or the pseudogene TRBV3-2) to TRBJ2-2; the match to TRBD2 covers 10 bases. Germline-derived CDR1 and CDR2 are LGHDT and YNNKEL (reference sequence). The CDR3 sequence is 18 residues long. Unmatched junction bases numbered 8, after V lost 1 base and J lost 3 bases. Written as DNA, the CDR3 is TGTGCCAGCAGCCAAGTAGTGAGCGGGGGGGCCGACACCGGGGAGCTGTTTTTT. This gives the protein CASSQVVSGGADTGELFF.

The chain joins TRBV30 to TRBJ1-1, with 8 bases fitting TRBD1. The germline V gene encodes CDR1 GTSNPN and CDR2 SVGIG (reference sequence). The CDR3 has 13 amino acids. Trimming removed 2 bases from V and 5 bases from J; junction bases left unmatched: 4. The CDR3 protein is CAWSTGQGTEAFF. CDR3 nucleotide sequence: TGTGCCTGGAGTACAGGACAGGGAACTGAAGCTTTCTTT.

CDR3 sequence (DNA): TGTGCCAGCAGTTACACCCGGGACAGTGGAGAGACCCAGTACTTC. Translated: CASSYTRDSGETQYF. The V gene is TRBV6-5, the J gene TRBJ2-5, with 7 bases identical to TRBD1. Per germline, CDR1 MNHEY and CDR2 SVGAGI. J was trimmed by 4 bases and V by 2 bases; bases with no gene match: 7. This CDR3 has 15 residues.

V is TRBV10-3 and J is TRBJ2-5, with 13 bases that match TRBD2. The length of the CDR3 is 18 residues. Germline loops: CDR1 ENHRY, CDR2 SYGVKD. Losses at the gene ends were 2 bases for V and 2 bases for J; bases not matched to a gene: 8. For the CDR3, the DNA is TGTGCCATCAGTGAGATTGGAGGACTAGCGGGGGCACAAGAGACCCAGTACTTC. Its translation is CAISEIGGLAGAQETQYF.

This clone has just one count. The chain combines TRBV19 with TRBJ1-5; TRBD1 aligns across 10 bases. The CDR3 consists of 16 residues. Germline values: CDR1 LNHDA, CDR2 SQIVND (reference sequence). Trimming removed 5 bases from V and 1 base from J; junction bases left unmatched: 5. CDR3 nucleotide sequence: TGTGCCAGTAGTCCCAGGACAGGGGGGAGCAATCAGCCCCAGCATTTT. Translating gives CASSPRTGGSNQPQHF.

J is TRBJ2-3 and V is TRBV9, with 10 positions matching TRBD1. This CDR3 contains 16 residues. Germline CDR1 and CDR2: SGDLS and YYNGEE. J gave up 3 bases and V 4 bases, and 8 bases lay outside the gene matches. This chain's CDR3 is CASSPRDRGLTDTQYF. In DNA form, the CDR3 reads TGTGCCAGCAGCCCACGGGACAGGGGACTTACAGATACGCAGTATTTT.

The rearrangement uses TRBV6-5 and TRBJ2-7; tentatively, D is TRBD1 (6 bases). This CDR3 contains 15 residues. The germline V gene has CDR1 MNHEY and CDR2 SVGAGI. The ends were cut back, 3 bases at V and 3 bases at J, with 15 bases in the middle. The CDR3 region has the DNA TGTGCCAGCAGTTATCTGCCGGGACAAGGCTACGAGCAGTACTTC. Protein sequence: CASSYLPGQGYEQYF.

The V gene is TRBV10-3, the J gene TRBJ1-3; no reliable D call. The CDR3 totals 12 residues. The germline CDR1 and CDR2 sequences are ENHRY and SYGVKD. In DNA, the CDR3 is TGTGCGGCGCGGAGCTCTGGAAACACCATATATTTT. Translated, it gives CAARSSGNTIYF.

The J gene is TRBJ1-1, the V gene TRBV30; 8 nucleotides match TRBD1. CDR1 and CDR2 (germline): GTSNPN, SVGIG (reference sequence). The CDR3 sequence is 17 residues long. The V gene end was trimmed by 1 base and the J gene end by 0 bases; junction bases not matched to a gene: 10. Here the CDR3 DNA reads TGTGCCTGGAGTGGGGCTAGACAGGGGCGAATGAACACTGAAGCTTTCTTT. It is translated as CAWSGARQGRMNTEAFF.